This TCR beta chain originates from a study of blood T cell repertoires in COVID-19. Study-wide context: PBMCs, B-cell-depleted T cells, or T cells provided the cDNA or gDNA that made up the material.

In the study's own analysis: It was from reference gene primer amplification that nucleated cell counts were estimated. The data were produced by immunoSEQ multiplex PCR, yet TCRdb's version contains in-frame clones alone and is incomplete. Clonal size and the V and J genes are those of that table, whereas D and trimming came from the DNA. This sample carries around 250,000 clones, 65% to 85% of them seen once, and the ten largest clones take 4.4%. Trimming stripped 7 bases from V and 7 bases from J, with 20 bases between. The CDR3 consists of 15 residues. CDR1 is LNHDA and CDR2 is SQIVND in the germline V gene (reference sequence).

Material: peripheral blood. The TCR was taken from a man aged 50 or older with active or convalescent COVID-19. The genes are TRBV19 and TRBJ1-5; maybe TRBD1 (6 bases). For the CDR3, the DNA is TGTGCCAGTATGGGGGCGGGTGACATCAGACAGCCCCAGCATTTT. Translated: CASMGAGDIRQPQHF.